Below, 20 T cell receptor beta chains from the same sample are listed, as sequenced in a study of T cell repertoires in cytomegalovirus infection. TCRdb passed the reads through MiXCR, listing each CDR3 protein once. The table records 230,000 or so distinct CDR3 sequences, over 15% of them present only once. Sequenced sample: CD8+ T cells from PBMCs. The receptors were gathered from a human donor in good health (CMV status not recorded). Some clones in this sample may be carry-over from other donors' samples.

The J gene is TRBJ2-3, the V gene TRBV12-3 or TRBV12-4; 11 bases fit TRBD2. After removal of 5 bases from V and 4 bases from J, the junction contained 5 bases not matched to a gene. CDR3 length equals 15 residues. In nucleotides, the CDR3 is TGTGCCAGCAGTGTTAGCGGGGGGGTCCCAGATACGCAGTATTTT. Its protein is CASSVSGGVPDTQYF.

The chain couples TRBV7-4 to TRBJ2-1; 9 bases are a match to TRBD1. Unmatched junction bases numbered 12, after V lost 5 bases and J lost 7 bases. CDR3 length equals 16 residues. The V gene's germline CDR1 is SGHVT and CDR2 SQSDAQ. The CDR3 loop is CASSQDRGRSENEQFF. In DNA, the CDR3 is TGTGCCAGCAGCCAGGACAGGGGCCGGTCGGAAAATGAGCAGTTCTTC. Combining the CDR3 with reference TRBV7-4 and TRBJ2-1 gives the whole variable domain GAGVSQSPRYKVAKRGRDVALRCDSISGHVTLYWYRQTLGQGSEVLTYSQSDAQRDKSGRPSGRFSAERPERSVSTLKIQRTEQGDSAVYLCASSQDRGRSENEQFFGPGTRLTVL.

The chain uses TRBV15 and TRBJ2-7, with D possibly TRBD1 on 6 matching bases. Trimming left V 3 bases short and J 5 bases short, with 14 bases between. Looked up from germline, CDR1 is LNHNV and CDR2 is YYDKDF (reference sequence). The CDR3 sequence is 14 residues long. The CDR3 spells CATSRDSGYNEQYF. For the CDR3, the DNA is TGTGCCACCAGCAGGGACAGTGGTTACAACGAGCAGTACTTC.

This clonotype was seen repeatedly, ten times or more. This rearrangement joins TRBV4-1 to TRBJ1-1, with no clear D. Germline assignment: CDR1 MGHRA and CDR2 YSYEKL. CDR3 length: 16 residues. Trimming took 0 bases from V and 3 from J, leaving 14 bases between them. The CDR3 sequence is CASSQDFTSSYTEAFF. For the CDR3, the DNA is TGCGCCAGCAGCCAAGATTTTACCAGTTCCTACACTGAAGCTTTCTTT.

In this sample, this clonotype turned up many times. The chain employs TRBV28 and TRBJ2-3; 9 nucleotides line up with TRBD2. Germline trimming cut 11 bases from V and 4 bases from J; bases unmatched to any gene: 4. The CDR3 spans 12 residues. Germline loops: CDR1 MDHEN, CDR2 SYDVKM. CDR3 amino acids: CAGGGAADTQYF. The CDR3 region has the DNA TGTGCCGGCGGGGGGGCCGCAGATACGCAGTATTTT.

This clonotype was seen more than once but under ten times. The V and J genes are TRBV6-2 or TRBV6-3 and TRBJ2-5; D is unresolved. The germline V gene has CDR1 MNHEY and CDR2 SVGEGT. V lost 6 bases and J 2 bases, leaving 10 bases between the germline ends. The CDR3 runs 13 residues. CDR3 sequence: CASRWGLQETQYF. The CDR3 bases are TGTGCCAGCAGATGGGGATTACAAGAGACCCAGTACTTC.

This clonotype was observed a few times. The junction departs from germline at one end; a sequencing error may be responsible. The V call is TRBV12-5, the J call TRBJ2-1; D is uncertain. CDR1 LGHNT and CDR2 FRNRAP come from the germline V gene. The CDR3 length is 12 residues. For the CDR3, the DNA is TGTGCTAGTGGAAATCCAGACAATGAGCAGTTCTTT. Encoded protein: CASGNPDNEQFF.

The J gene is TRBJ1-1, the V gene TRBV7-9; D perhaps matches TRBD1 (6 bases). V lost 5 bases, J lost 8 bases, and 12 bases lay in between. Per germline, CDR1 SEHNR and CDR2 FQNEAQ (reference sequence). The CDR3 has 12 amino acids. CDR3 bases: TGTGCCAGCAGCCGATGGACAGCCGAAGCTTTCTTT. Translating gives CASSRWTAEAFF.

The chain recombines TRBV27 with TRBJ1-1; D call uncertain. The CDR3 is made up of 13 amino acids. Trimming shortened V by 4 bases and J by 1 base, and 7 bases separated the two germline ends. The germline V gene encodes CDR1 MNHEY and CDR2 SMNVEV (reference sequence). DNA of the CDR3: TGTGCCAGCAGTTCTGCAACGAACACTGAAGCTTTCTTT. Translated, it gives CASSSATNTEAFF.

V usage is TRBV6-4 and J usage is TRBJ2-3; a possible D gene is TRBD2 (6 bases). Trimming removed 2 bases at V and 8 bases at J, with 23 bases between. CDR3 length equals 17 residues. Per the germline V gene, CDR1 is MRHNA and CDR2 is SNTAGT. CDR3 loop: CASSDPSSGTGIGTQYF. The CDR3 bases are TGTGCCAGCAGTGACCCTTCCTCCGGGACTGGAATAGGTACGCAGTATTTT.

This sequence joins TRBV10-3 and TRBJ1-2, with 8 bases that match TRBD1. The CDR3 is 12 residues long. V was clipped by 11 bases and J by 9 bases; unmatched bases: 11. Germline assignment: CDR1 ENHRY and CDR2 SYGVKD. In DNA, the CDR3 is TGTGCCGTTAACAGGGGGTCTAGAAGCTACACCTTC. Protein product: CAVNRGSRSYTF.

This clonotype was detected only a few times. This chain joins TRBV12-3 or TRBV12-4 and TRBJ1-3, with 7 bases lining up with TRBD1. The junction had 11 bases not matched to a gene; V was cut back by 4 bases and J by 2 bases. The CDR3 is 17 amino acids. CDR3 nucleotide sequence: TGTGCCAGCAGTTCTATTCCAGACAGGGAACCTGGAAACACCATATATTTT. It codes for CASSSIPDREPGNTIYF.

As DNA, the CDR3 is TGTGCCAGCAGCACGCCCTCCGCAGATACGCAGTATTTT. This codes for CASSTPSADTQYF. The chain combines TRBV7-9 with TRBJ2-3; D remains ambiguous. CDR3 size: 13 residues. Germline lookup yields CDR1 SEHNR and CDR2 FQNEAQ (reference sequence). Trimming took off 5 bases at V and 4 bases at J, with 10 bases between the two ends.

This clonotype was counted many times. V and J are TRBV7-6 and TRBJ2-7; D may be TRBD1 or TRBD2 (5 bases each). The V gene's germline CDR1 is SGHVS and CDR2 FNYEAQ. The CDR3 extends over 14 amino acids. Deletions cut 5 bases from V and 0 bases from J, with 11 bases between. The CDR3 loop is CASSAAGSSYEQYF. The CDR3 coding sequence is TGTGCCAGCAGCGCGGCAGGGAGCTCCTACGAGCAGTACTTC.

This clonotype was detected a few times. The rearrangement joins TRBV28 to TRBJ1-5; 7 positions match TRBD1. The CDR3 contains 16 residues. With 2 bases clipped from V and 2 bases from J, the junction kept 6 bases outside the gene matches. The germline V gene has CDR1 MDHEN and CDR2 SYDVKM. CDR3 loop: CASSLGRQGGNQPQHF. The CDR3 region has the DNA TGTGCCAGCAGTTTAGGCCGACAGGGCGGCAATCAGCCCCAGCATTTT.

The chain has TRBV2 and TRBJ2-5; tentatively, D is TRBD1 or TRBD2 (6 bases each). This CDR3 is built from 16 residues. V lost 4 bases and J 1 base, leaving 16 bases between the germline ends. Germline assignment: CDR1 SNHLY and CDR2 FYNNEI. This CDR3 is CASSGLEGGTQETQYF. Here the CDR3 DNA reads TGTGCCAGCAGTGGCCTTGAGGGGGGAACCCAAGAGACCCAGTACTTC.

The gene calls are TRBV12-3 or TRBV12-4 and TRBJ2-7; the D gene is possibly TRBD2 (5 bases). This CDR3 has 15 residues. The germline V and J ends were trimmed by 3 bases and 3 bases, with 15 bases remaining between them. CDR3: CASSFFAGEGYEQYF. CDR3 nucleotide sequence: TGTGCCAGCAGTTTTTTTGCGGGCGAGGGCTACGAGCAGTACTTC.

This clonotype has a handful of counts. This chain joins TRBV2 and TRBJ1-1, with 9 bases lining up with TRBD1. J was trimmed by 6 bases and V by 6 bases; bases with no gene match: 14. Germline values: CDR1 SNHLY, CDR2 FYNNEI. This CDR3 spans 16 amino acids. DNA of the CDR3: TGTGCCAGCAGGGAAACAGGGGGCGATCTGTTCGCTGAAGCTTTCTTT. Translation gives CASRETGGDLFAEAFF. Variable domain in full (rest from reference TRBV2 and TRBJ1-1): EPEVTQTPSHQVTQMGQEVILRCVPISNHLYFYWYRQILGQKVEFLVSFYNNEISEKSEIFDDQFSVERPDGSNFTLKIRSTKLEDSAMYFCASRETGGDLFAEAFFGQGTRLTVV.

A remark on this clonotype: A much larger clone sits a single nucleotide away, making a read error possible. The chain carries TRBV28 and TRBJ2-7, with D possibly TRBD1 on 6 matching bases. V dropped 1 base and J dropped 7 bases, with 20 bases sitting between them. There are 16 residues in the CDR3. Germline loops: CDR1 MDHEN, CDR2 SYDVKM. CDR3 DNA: TGTGCCAGCAGTTTATTTTTCAGGGGTGAACTCCAAGAGCAGTACTTC. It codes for CASSLFFRGELQEQYF.

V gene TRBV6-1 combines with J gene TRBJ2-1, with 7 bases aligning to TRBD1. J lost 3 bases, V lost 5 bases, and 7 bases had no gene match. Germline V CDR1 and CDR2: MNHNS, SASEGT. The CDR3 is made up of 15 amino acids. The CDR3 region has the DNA TGTGCCAGCAGTCCCCCGGGACAGCACTACAATGAGCAGTTCTTC. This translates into CASSPPGQHYNEQFF.